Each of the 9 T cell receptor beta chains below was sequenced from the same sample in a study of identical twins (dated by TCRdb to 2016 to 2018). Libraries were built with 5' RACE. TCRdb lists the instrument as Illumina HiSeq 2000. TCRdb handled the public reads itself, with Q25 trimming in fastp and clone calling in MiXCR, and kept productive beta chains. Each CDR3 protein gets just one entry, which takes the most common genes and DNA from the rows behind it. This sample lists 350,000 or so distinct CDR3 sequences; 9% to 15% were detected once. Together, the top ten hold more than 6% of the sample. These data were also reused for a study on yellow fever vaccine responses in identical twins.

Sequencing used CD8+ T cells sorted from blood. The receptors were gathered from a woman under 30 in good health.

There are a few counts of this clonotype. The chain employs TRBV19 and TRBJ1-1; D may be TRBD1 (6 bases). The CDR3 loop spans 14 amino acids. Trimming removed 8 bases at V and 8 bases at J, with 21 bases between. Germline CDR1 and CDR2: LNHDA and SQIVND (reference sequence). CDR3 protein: CASHDNRELTEAFF. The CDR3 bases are TGTGCCAGTCACGACAACAGGGAACTTACCGAAGCTTTCTTT.

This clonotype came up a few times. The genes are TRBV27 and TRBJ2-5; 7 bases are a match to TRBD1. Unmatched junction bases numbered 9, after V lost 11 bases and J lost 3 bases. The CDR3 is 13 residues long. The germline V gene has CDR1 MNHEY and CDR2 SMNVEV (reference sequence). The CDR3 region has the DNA TGTGCCTACAGGGGACAGCCGAAAGAGACCCAGTACTTC. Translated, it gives CAYRGQPKETQYF.

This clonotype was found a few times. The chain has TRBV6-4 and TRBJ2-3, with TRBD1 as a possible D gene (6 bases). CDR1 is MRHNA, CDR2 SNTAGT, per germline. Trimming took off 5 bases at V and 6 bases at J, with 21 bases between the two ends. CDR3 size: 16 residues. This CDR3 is CASSTTGDMSMDTQYF. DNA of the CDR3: TGTGCCAGCAGTACTACCGGGGACATGTCAATGGATACGCAGTATTTT.

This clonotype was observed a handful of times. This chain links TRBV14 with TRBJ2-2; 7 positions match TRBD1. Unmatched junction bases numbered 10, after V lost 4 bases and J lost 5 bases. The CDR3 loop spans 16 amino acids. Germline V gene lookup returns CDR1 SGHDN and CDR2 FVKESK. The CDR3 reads CASSRPGTVITGELFF. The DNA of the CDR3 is TGTGCCAGCAGCCGACCCGGGACAGTAATTACCGGGGAGCTGTTTTTT.

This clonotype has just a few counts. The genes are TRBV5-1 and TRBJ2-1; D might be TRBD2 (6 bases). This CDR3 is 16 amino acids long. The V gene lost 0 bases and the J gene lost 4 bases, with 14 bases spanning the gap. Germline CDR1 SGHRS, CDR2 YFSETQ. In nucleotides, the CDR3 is TGCGCCAGCAGCTTGGGGGGGGAGCGTCCGTACAATGAGCAGTTCTTC. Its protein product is CASSLGGERPYNEQFF.

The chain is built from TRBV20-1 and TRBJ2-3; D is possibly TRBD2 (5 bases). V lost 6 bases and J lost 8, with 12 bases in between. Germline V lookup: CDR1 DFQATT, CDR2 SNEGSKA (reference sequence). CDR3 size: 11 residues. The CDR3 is CSAGLPSTQYF. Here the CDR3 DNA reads TGCAGTGCCGGACTCCCAAGTACGCAGTATTTT.

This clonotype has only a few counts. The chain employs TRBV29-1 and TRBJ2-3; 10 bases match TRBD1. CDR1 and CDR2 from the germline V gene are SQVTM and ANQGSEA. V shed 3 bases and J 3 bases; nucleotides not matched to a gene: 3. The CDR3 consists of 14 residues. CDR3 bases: TGCAGCGTTGACCGGGACAGGGGAACAGATACGCAGTATTTT. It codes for CSVDRDRGTDTQYF.

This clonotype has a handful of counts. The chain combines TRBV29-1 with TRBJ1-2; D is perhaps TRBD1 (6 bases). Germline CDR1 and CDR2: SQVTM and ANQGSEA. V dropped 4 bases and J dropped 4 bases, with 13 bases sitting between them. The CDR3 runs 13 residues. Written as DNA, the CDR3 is TGCAGCGTTGTTACAGGGCGAACCTATGGCTACACCTTC. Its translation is CSVVTGRTYGYTF.

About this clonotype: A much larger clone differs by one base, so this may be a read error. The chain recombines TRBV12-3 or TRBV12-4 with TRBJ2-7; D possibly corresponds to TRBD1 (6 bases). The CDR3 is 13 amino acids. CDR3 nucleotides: TGTGCCAGCAGTTTGGGCAGGGGCAACGAGCTGTACTTC. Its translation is CASSLGRGNELYF.